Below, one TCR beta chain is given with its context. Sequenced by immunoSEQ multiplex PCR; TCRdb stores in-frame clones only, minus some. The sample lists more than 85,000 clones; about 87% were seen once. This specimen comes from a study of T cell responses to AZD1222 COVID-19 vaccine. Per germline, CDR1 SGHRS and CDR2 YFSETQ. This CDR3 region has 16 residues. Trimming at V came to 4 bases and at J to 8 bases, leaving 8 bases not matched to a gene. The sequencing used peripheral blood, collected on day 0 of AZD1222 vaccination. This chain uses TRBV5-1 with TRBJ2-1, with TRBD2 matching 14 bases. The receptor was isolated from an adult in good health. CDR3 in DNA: TGCGCCAGCAGCAGGACTAGCGGGGGGCCCCGCGATGAGCAGTTCTTC. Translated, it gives CASSRTSGGPRDEQFF.